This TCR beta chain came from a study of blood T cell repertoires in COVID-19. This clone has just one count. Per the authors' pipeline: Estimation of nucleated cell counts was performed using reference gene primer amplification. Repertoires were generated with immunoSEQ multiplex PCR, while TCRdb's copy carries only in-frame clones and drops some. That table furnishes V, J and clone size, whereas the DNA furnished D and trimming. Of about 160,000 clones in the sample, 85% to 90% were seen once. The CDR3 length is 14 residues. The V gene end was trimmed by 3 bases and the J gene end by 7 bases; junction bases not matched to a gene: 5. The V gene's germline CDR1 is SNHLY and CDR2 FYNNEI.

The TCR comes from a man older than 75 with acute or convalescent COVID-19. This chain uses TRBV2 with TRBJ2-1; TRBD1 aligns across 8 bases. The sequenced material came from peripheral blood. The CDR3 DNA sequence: TGTGCCAGCAGTGAGCCCAGGGGGCGGAATGAGCAGTTCTTC. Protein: CASSEPRGRNEQFF.